A single sample gave rise to the 6 T cell receptor beta chains below, sequenced in a study of blood T cells in healthy people across ages. A second roughly 6 to 11 cycle PCR used barcoded and J-beta primers. TCRdb re-analysed the 5' RACE reads in MiXCR, keeping a single row per CDR3 protein. The data hold 500,000 to 650,000 distinct CDR3 sequences, with about 28% observed a single time. This sample also belongs to another study, concerning T cells of mothers and their children.

The specimen was blood. These TCRs come from a boy aged 2-9 years in good health.

The chain joins TRBV3-1 to TRBJ1-6, with no clear D. This CDR3 has 12 residues. Germline assignment: CDR1 LGHDT and CDR2 YNNKEL (reference sequence). V was pared by 0 bases and J by 10 bases, with 4 bases between. The CDR3 region is CASSQESSPLHF. The CDR3 region has the DNA TGTGCCAGCAGCCAAGAGTCATCACCCCTCCACTTT.

The chain recombines TRBV20-1 with TRBJ1-3; 7 positions match TRBD1. V gave up 0 bases and J gave up 1 base; unmatched junction bases: 6. Germline V gene data show CDR1 as DFQATT and CDR2 as SNEGSKA (reference sequence). This CDR3 region has 16 residues. CDR3 nucleotide sequence: TGCAGTGCTAGAGATTTGGAGGGGGCTTCTGGAAACACCATATATTTT. Amino acids: CSARDLEGASGNTIYF.

This clonotype has a handful of counts. The CDR3 sequence is CASSRPGLAGETQYF. As DNA, the CDR3 is TGTGCCAGCAGTCGTCCGGGACTAGCGGGCGAGACCCAGTACTTC. V and J are TRBV7-9 and TRBJ2-5, with 12 bases lining up with TRBD2. This CDR3 contains 15 residues. V gave up 6 bases and J gave up 5 bases; unmatched junction bases: 7. Germline CDR1 SEHNR, CDR2 FQNEAQ (reference sequence).

This chain uses TRBV29-1 with TRBJ1-2, with D unclear. Germline V gene sequence: CDR1 SQVTM, CDR2 ANQGSEA. The V and J ends lost 1 base and 6 bases respectively, with 6 bases between them. The CDR3 has 11 amino acids. CDR3 residues: CSVEAVNGYTF. In DNA, the CDR3 is TGCAGCGTTGAAGCCGTGAATGGCTACACCTTC.

This clonotype was seen a few times. The chain uses TRBV6-1 and TRBJ2-5; D is uncertain. The CDR3 runs 14 residues. V was cut by 1 base and J by 5 bases, with 11 bases left in between. Germline CDR1 and CDR2: MNHNS and SASEGT. The CDR3 is CASSEGSMRETQYF. The CDR3 nucleotides read TGTGCCAGCAGTGAAGGATCCATGAGGGAGACCCAGTACTTC.

In this sample, this clonotype turned up many times. The gene calls are TRBV27 and TRBJ2-7; no reliable D call. The CDR3 length is 16 residues. The V gene lost 0 bases and the J gene lost 2 bases, with 14 bases spanning the gap. The germline V gene encodes CDR1 MNHEY and CDR2 SMNVEV (reference sequence). The CDR3 DNA reads as TGTGCCAGCAGTTTATCTGCAAGGCCCCCCCCCTACGAGCAGTACTTC. Translating gives CASSLSARPPPYEQYF.